This TCR beta chain comes out of a study of shared clonotypes between healthy human individuals. As defined, naive CD8 cells were CD45RO-negative and positively selected for CCR7, with terminally differentiated effector memory CD45RA+ cells excluded. Germline CDR1 and CDR2: SGHTA and FQGNSA. Deletions cut 1 base from V and 8 bases from J, with 27 bases between. This CDR3 contains 19 residues. Samples underwent the assay at deep level. TCRdb's copy holds only in-frame clones and misses some; the assay was immunoSEQ multiplex PCR. The profile shows more than 550,000 clones, just over 90% of them singletons.

The sequence derives from a man aged 25-45 years in good health. The rearrangement uses TRBV7-2 and TRBJ2-1; D is perhaps TRBD1 (5 bases). The source material was naive CD8+ T cells sorted from blood. The CDR3 is CASSLGVRVVSTFIDEQFF. The CDR3 bases are TGTGCCAGCAGCTTAGGGGTCAGGGTAGTCTCAACGTTCATCGATGAGCAGTTCTTC.